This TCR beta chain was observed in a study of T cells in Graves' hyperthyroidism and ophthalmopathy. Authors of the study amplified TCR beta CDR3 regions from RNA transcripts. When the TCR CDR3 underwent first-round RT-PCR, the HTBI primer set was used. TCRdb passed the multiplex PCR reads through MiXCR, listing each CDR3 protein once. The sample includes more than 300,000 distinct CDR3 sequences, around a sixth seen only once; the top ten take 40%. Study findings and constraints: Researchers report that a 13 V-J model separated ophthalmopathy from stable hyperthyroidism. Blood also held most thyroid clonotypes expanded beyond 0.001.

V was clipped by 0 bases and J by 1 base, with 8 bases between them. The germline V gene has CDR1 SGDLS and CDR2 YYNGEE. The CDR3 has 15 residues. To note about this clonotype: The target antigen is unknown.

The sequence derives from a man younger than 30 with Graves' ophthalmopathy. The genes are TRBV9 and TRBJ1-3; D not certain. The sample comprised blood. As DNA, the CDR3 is TGTGCCAGCAGCGTAGACGGGGATTCTGGAAACACCATATATTTT. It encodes CASSVDGDSGNTIYF.